This paragraph covers one T cell receptor (beta chain) sequence. Antigen: not known. TCRdb ran MiXCR on the multiplex PCR reads and lists one entry per CDR3 protein. This sample has some 100,000 distinct CDR3 sequences, with 21% found just once. This sample was included in a study of breast tumors, draining lymph nodes, adjacent tissues. General study findings and limits: Tumor TCR diversity was below lymph nodes but above nontumor tissue.

The lymph nodes were axillary draining lymph nodes from breast cancer patients. The sequenced sample consisted of axillary lymph node tissue. This TCR came from a female donor with breast cancer. Some clones in this sample may be carry-over from other donors' samples.

The CDR3 DNA is TGCGCCAGCAGGCCGGGACAGGGGTCCACCGGGGAGCTGTTTTTT. Its translation is CASRPGQGSTGELFF. This sequence joins TRBV5-1 and TRBJ2-2; TRBD1 matches at 10 bases. J lost 4 bases, V lost 5 bases, and 5 bases had no gene match. The CDR3 is 15 amino acids. Germline V gene sequence: CDR1 SGHRS, CDR2 YFSETQ.